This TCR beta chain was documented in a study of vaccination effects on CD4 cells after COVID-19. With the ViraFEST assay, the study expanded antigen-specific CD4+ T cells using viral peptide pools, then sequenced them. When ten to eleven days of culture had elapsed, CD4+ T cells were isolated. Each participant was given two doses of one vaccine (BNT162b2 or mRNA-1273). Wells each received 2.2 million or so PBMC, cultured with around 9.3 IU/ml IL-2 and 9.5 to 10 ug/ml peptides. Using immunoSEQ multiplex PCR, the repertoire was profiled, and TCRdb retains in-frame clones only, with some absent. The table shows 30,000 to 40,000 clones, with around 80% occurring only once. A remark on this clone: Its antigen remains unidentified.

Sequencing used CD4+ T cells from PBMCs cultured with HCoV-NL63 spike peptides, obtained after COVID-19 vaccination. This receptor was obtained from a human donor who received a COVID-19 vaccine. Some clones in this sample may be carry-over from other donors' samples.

The CDR3 bases are TGTGCCAGCAGAGCGGGGAACGGGGCCAACGTCCTGACTTTC. Protein: CASRAGNGANVLTF. J is TRBJ2-6 and V is TRBV6-6; TRBD2 matches at 7 bases. The CDR3 has 14 amino acids. CDR1 and CDR2 (germline): MNHNY, SVGAGI (reference sequence). J lost 4 bases, V lost 6 bases, and 3 bases had no gene match.